The TCR beta chain under discussion was sequenced for a study of graft-versus-host responses after intestinal transplantation. Study conclusions and caveats: Recipient-marrow GvH clones were detected, some having first appeared in ileum or blood.

As for this clone: Its antigen is currently unknown.

Data came from immunoSEQ multiplex PCR; TCRdb stores just in-frame clones and leaves some out. The table has 80,000 to 100,000 clones, around 83% seen once. Source: unstimulated CD8+ T cells sorted from spleen or lymph node cells, taken before intestinal transplant. This clonotype was obtained from a human donor who received an intestinal transplant.

CDR3 region: CASSRRDRENYGYTF. The CDR3 nucleotides are TGTGCCAGCTCACGCCGGGACAGGGAGAACTATGGCTACACCTTC. V usage is TRBV18 and J usage is TRBJ1-2, with 9 bases fitting TRBD1. Germline V CDR1 and CDR2: KGHSH, LQKENI. The CDR3 sequence is 15 residues long. Trimming removed 4 bases from V and 2 bases from J; junction bases left unmatched: 5.